This T cell receptor (beta chain) is drawn from a study of shared clonotypes between healthy human individuals. Sequenced by immunoSEQ multiplex PCR; TCRdb stores in-frame clones only, minus some. The repertoire holds approximately 980,000 clones, with more than 75% as singletons. The CDR3 is made up of 14 amino acids. Germline V gene data show CDR1 as WSHSY and CDR2 as SAAADI. V lost 3 bases, J lost 7 bases, and 13 bases lay in between. Sequences were obtained from memory CD4+ T cells sorted from blood. Specified subset: CD45RA-negative fraction. The J gene is TRBJ1-5, the V gene TRBV10-2; D call uncertain. This receptor was identified in a man younger than 35 in good health. CDR3 region: CASSDWGGGQPQHF. CDR3 DNA: TGCGCCAGCAGTGATTGGGGAGGAGGGCAGCCCCAGCATTTT.